Presented here are 29 T cell receptor beta chains from one specimen sequenced in a study of blood T cells in healthy people across ages. Alongside a J-beta primer mix, a sample-barcoded 5' primer served in a second PCR lasting roughly 6 to 11 cycles. TCRdb processed the 5' RACE reads anew with MiXCR; each CDR3 protein has one entry. The table lists more than 450,000 distinct CDR3 sequences, about a quarter of them singletons. These sequences were also reported in another study, on T cells of mothers and their children.

The sample comprised blood. The source of these receptors is a boy aged 2 to 10 in good health.

The V call is TRBV9, the J call TRBJ2-5; unclear D gene. The CDR3 is made up of 16 amino acids. The V end was cut by 0 bases, the J end by 0 bases, with 12 bases between. Germline V gene sequence: CDR1 SGDLS, CDR2 YYNGEE. The DNA for the CDR3 is TGTGCCAGCAGCGTAGGGCTCCGTCCGTACCAAGAGACCCAGTACTTC. It is translated as CASSVGLRPYQETQYF.

In this sample, this clonotype turned up many times. This chain connects TRBV7-2 to TRBJ2-5; D is unclear. Germline lookup yields CDR1 SGHTA and CDR2 FQGNSA. V was trimmed by 3 bases and J by 5 bases, leaving 7 bases between them. This CDR3 is built from 12 residues. CDR3 sequence: CASSFPGETQYF. The CDR3 region has the DNA TGTGCCAGCAGCTTCCCTGGGGAGACCCAGTACTTC.

This clonotype was counted only a few times. V usage is TRBV3-1 and J usage is TRBJ1-4; D might be TRBD1 (5 bases). CDR3 length equals 15 residues. Trimming shortened V by 1 base and J by 3 bases, and 9 bases separated the two germline ends. Per the germline V gene, CDR1 is LGHDT and CDR2 is YNNKEL (reference sequence). Here the CDR3 DNA reads TGTGCCAGCAGCCAAGCGGGGGGAGCTAATGAAAAACTGTTTTTT. Protein sequence: CASSQAGGANEKLFF.

J is TRBJ1-2 and V is TRBV27, with D possibly matching TRBD1 (6 bases). The CDR3 runs to 14 residues. Germline CDR1 reads MNHEY; CDR2 reads SMNVEV (reference sequence). V was shortened by 4 bases and J by 7 bases, with 16 bases between the two germline ends. This chain's CDR3 is CASSSIQGNAGYTF. The CDR3 DNA is TGTGCCAGCAGTTCGATACAGGGAAATGCTGGCTACACCTTC.

V is TRBV6-5 and J is TRBJ2-5, with 9 nucleotides matching TRBD1. CDR1 MNHEY and CDR2 SVGAGI come from the germline V gene. The CDR3 has 16 amino acids. Trimming took 0 bases from V and 1 from J; bases not matched to a gene: 3. For the CDR3, the DNA is TGTGCCAGCAGTTACTCTGGGACAGGGCTCCAAGAGACCCAGTACTTC. It specifies CASSYSGTGLQETQYF.

This clonotype has only a few counts. The chain joins TRBV5-1 to TRBJ2-5, with 9 bases that match TRBD1. The J call may be incorrect, as the DNA end agrees better with TRBJ2-1. The CDR3 length is 13 residues. Looked up from germline, CDR1 is SGHRS and CDR2 is YFSETQ. The CDR3 protein is CASTGTGGHEQFF. DNA of the CDR3: TGCGCCAGCACGGGCACAGGGGGCCATGAGCAGTTCTTC.

The rearrangement uses TRBV15 and TRBJ2-7, with 12 bases fitting TRBD2. Per germline, CDR1 LNHNV and CDR2 YYDKDF (reference sequence). The CDR3 spans 17 residues. The J segment lost 3 bases and the V segment lost 0 bases, leaving 6 bases of the junction unmatched. The CDR3 region has the DNA TGTGCCACCAGCAGAGAGAGGACTAGCGGGACTTTCTACGAGCAGTACTTC. Translated: CATSRERTSGTFYEQYF.

The gene calls are TRBV20-1 and TRBJ1-1; 7 bases line up with TRBD1. CDR1 is DFQATT and CDR2 is SNEGSKA in the germline V gene (reference sequence). The CDR3 extends over 15 amino acids. The V and J ends lost 0 bases and 3 bases, in that order; junction bases with no gene match: 7. The CDR3 spells CSARDPTRGDTEAFF. In DNA form, the CDR3 reads TGCAGTGCTAGAGATCCAACCAGGGGGGACACTGAAGCTTTCTTT.

In its sample, this clonotype was seen a few times. The chain couples TRBV5-1 to TRBJ1-4; D unclear. Looked up from germline, CDR1 is SGHRS and CDR2 is YFSETQ. Trimming took 5 bases from V and 3 from J, leaving 8 bases between them. This CDR3 is 13 amino acids long. DNA for the CDR3: TGCGCCAGCAGGATGGGATCTAATGAAAAACTGTTTTTT. This codes for CASRMGSNEKLFF.

The chain uses TRBV5-1 and TRBJ1-2; the D is unclear. V was cut by 2 bases and J by 5 bases, with 10 bases left in between. Germline V gives CDR1 SGHRS, CDR2 YFSETQ. The CDR3 runs to 13 residues. The CDR3 DNA reads TGCGCCAGCAGCTTATCGGAACTATATGGCTACACCTTC. It encodes CASSLSELYGYTF.

The table lists this clonotype with a few counts. The chain uses TRBV7-9 and TRBJ2-4, with D possibly being TRBD1 or TRBD2 (5 bases each). The CDR3 consists of 13 residues. V was pared by 7 bases and J by 2 bases, with 9 bases between. The germline V gene encodes CDR1 SEHNR and CDR2 FQNEAQ (reference sequence). The CDR3 nucleotides read TGTGCCAGCATGGGGGTTCCCAAAAACATTCAGTACTTC. It translates to CASMGVPKNIQYF.

This clonotype was found a few times. The genes are TRBV5-8 and TRBJ2-3; D is possibly TRBD2 (7 bases). The ends were cut back, 1 base at V and 4 bases at J, with 16 bases in the middle. Germline CDR1 and CDR2: SGHTS and YDEGEE. The CDR3 loop spans 16 amino acids. The DNA for the CDR3 is TGTGCCAGCAGCTTGAGGGGGGGCGCCCGGTCAGATACGCAGTATTTT. Translation: CASSLRGGARSDTQYF. The full variable domain, completed using reference TRBV5-8 and TRBJ2-3, is EAGVTQSPTHLIKTRGQQATLRCSPISGHTSVYWYQQALGLGLQFLLWYDEGEERNRGNFPPRFSGRQFPNYSSELNVNALELEDSALYLCASSLRGGARSDTQYFGPGTRLTVL.

The chain links TRBV5-1 to TRBJ1-3, with 7 nucleotides matching TRBD1. Germline loops: CDR1 SGHRS, CDR2 YFSETQ. V shed 4 bases, J shed 0 bases, and the junction held 10 bases outside the gene matches. This CDR3 spans 17 amino acids. The CDR3 DNA follows: TGCGCCAGCAGCCCCGCCGGGACAGCGTTCTCTGGAAACACCATATATTTT. It is translated as CASSPAGTAFSGNTIYF.

The chain carries TRBV29-1 and TRBJ2-5, with D possibly TRBD1 on 5 matching bases. This CDR3 has 13 amino acids. The germline gives CDR1 SQVTM, CDR2 ANQGSEA. Trimming cost V 4 bases and J 2 bases, with 11 bases left between them. This CDR3 is CSVGQGSQETQYF. CDR3 in DNA: TGCAGCGTTGGGCAGGGCAGTCAAGAGACCCAGTACTTC.

CDR3 nucleotides: TGTGCCATCCGGGGCCCTAGCGGGCCTAGCACAGATACGCAGTATTTT. Translating gives CAIRGPSGPSTDTQYF. The V gene is TRBV10-3, the J gene TRBJ2-3; 8 bases match TRBD2. This CDR3 contains 16 residues. Germline V lookup: CDR1 ENHRY, CDR2 SYGVKD. The trim removed 8 bases at V and 0 bases at J, leaving 10 bases unmatched.

This clonotype was recorded many times. The chain has TRBV7-2 and TRBJ1-1, with D possibly TRBD1 on 5 matching bases. Germline V gene sequence: CDR1 SGHTA, CDR2 FQGNSA. CDR3 length: 14 residues. Trimming removed 8 bases from V and 5 bases from J, with 18 bases in between. This chain's CDR3 is CASSLRQGSTEAFF. In DNA form, the CDR3 reads TGTGCCAGCTCACTGCGGCAGGGTAGTACTGAAGCTTTCTTT.

The chain is built from TRBV6-2 or TRBV6-3 and TRBJ2-5; 7 bases agree with TRBD2. Judging by the DNA end, TRBJ2-7 fits better; the J call may be wrong. Germline V gene lookup returns CDR1 MNHEY and CDR2 SVGEGT. The CDR3 length is 14 residues. The CDR3 region is CASTNGGTLYEQYF. CDR3 in DNA: TGTGCCAGCACCAACGGGGGGACGCTGTACGAGCAGTACTTC.

This chain joins TRBV7-2 and TRBJ1-1; TRBD1 is a possible D gene (6 bases). The CDR3 covers 13 residues. Trimming stripped 5 bases from V and 11 bases from J, with 18 bases between. Germline V CDR1 and CDR2: SGHTA, FQGNSA. CDR3 sequence reads: CASSLNRDNWAFF. Here the CDR3 DNA reads TGTGCCAGCAGCCTAAATCGGGACAATTGGGCTTTCTTT.

This chain joins TRBV7-9 and TRBJ2-2; 9 bases align to TRBD1. The CDR3 contains 18 residues. The V and J ends lost 4 bases and 4 bases, in that order; junction bases with no gene match: 13. Germline CDR1 reads SEHNR; CDR2 reads FQNEAQ (reference sequence). CDR3: CASSSGQGRLAFTGELFF. For the CDR3, the DNA is TGTGCCAGCAGCTCGGGACAGGGCCGACTCGCTTTCACCGGGGAGCTGTTTTTT.

This clonotype was counted many times. V is TRBV6-6 and J is TRBJ2-2; the D is unclear. The germline V gene has CDR1 MNHNY and CDR2 SVGAGI (reference sequence). Trimming cost V 0 bases and J 7 bases, with 3 bases left between them. The CDR3 consists of 12 residues. The CDR3 nucleotides are TGTGCCAGCAGTTACTCCGGCGGGGAGCTGTTTTTT. Residues: CASSYSGGELFF.

The chain employs TRBV9 and TRBJ2-7, with D perhaps matching TRBD2 (5 bases). Between the trimmed V and J ends, which lost 0 bases and 3 bases, there was a span of 10 bases. The germline gives CDR1 SGDLS, CDR2 YYNGEE. This CDR3 is 14 amino acids long. The CDR3 protein is CASSVGVRVYEQYF. The DNA of the CDR3 is TGTGCCAGCAGCGTAGGAGTGCGGGTCTACGAGCAGTACTTC.

This clonotype showed up just a few times. The chain has TRBV5-1 and TRBJ2-7; D is perhaps TRBD2 (5 bases). This CDR3 contains 14 residues. Looked up from germline, CDR1 is SGHRS and CDR2 is YFSETQ. With 2 bases removed from V and 5 bases from J, the gap between germline ends came to 14 bases. The DNA for the CDR3 is TGCGCCAGCAGCTTAGGACTTAGGGAAGACGAGCAGTACTTC. Translation: CASSLGLREDEQYF.

This clonotype was seen a few times. The CDR3 loop is CASSSGLVFHEQFF. As DNA, the CDR3 is TGTGCCAGCAGCTCGGGACTAGTCTTCCATGAGCAGTTCTTC. The chain recombines TRBV7-9 with TRBJ2-1; 8 bases line up with TRBD2. V dropped 4 bases and J dropped 8; count of bases not matched to a gene: 7. This CDR3 is built from 14 residues. Germline CDR1 reads SEHNR; CDR2 reads FQNEAQ (reference sequence).

This clonotype appeared a few times. V gene TRBV20-1 combines with J gene TRBJ1-2, with D unresolved. The CDR3 extends over 12 amino acids. V was cut by 5 bases and J by 8 bases, with 15 bases left in between. Germline values: CDR1 DFQATT, CDR2 SNEGSKA (reference sequence). CDR3 DNA: TGCAGTGCTCCCGACCCACCGTGGGGCTACACCTTC. Protein sequence: CSAPDPPWGYTF.

Comments on this clonotype: An end of the junction does not agree with germline; a read error may underlie this. The V gene is TRBV7-3, the J gene TRBJ1-4, with TRBD1 as a possible D gene (5 bases). This CDR3 spans 18 amino acids. CDR1 and CDR2 (germline): SGHTA, FQGTGA. CDR3 sequence reads: CASSLDLTDDPANEKPFF. In DNA form, the CDR3 reads TGTGCCAGCAGCTTGGACCTGACAGACGATCCAGCTAATGAAAAACCGTTTTTT.

With regard to this clonotype: An end of the junction does not agree with germline; a read error may underlie this. The chain has TRBV4-1 and TRBJ2-7, with D uncertain. TRBJ2-1 matches the DNA end more closely, so the J call is doubtful. This CDR3 has 12 residues. CDR1 is MGHRA, CDR2 YSYEKL, per germline. CDR3 DNA: TGCGCCAGAAGCCCCCTCTACAATGAGCAGTTCTTC. This sequence encodes CARSPLYNEQFF.

This chain links TRBV24-1 with TRBJ1-1, with 9 bases lining up with TRBD1. The CDR3 runs to 15 residues. V dropped 4 bases and J dropped 3; count of bases not matched to a gene: 5. Germline CDR1 reads KGHDR; CDR2 reads SFDVKD. The CDR3 region is CATSEGTGLYTEAFF. CDR3 bases: TGTGCCACCAGTGAAGGGACAGGGTTATACACTGAAGCTTTCTTT.

This clonotype was counted a few times. The DNA for the CDR3 is TGTGCCAGCAGCGATAACAGGGTGCTCGGCTACGAGCAGTACTTC. This codes for CASSDNRVLGYEQYF. V usage is TRBV7-9 and J usage is TRBJ2-7; TRBD1 is a possible D gene (6 bases). V was trimmed by 5 bases and J by 3 bases, leaving 17 bases between them. Germline lookup yields CDR1 SEHNR and CDR2 FQNEAQ (reference sequence). This CDR3 is built from 15 residues.

The V and J genes are TRBV12-3 or TRBV12-4 and TRBJ2-5; 15 bases map to TRBD2. V gave up 5 bases and J gave up 4 bases; unmatched junction bases: 5. CDR3 length equals 16 residues. Here the CDR3 reads CASSQGLAGGRETQYF. The DNA of the CDR3 is TGTGCCAGCAGTCAGGGACTAGCGGGAGGAAGAGAGACCCAGTACTTC.